The next 3 T cell receptor beta chains were all read from a single sample in a study of human T cells and chemical hapten exposure. MiXCR was run by TCRdb on the RACE reads, yielding one entry per CDR3 protein. Here the sample spans about 64,000 distinct CDR3 sequences, 9.5% to 12% being singletons. The time point denotes: patch test 3, about 24 weeks after DPC sensitization. Treatment described: therapeutic diphenylcyclopropenone sensitization with weekly scalp DPC. This sample comprised whole blood, obtained in connection with sensitization to the hapten diphenylcyclopropenone (DPC). These TCRs come from a woman under 40 with alopecia areata. Some clones in this sample may be carry-over from other donors' samples.

This clonotype was observed many times. The chain joins TRBV15 to TRBJ2-6; D remains ambiguous. This CDR3 has 16 amino acids. Per germline, CDR1 LNHNV and CDR2 YYDKDF (reference sequence). V was cut by 1 base and J by 0 bases, with 7 bases left in between. The CDR3 sequence is CATSRVIPSGANVLTF. CDR3 nucleotide sequence: TGTGCCACCAGCAGAGTGATTCCCTCTGGGGCCAACGTCCTGACTTTC.

This clonotype turned up a few times. In DNA, the CDR3 is TGTGCCAGCAGTTACTCCGCGGTAGCGGGAGCGCGGGACGAGCAGTACTTC. It yields the protein CASSYSAVAGARDEQYF. This chain uses TRBV6-6 with TRBJ2-7, with 9 positions matching TRBD2. V gave up 0 bases and J gave up 5 bases; unmatched junction bases: 11. Germline V lookup: CDR1 MNHNY, CDR2 SVGAGI (reference sequence). The CDR3 length is 17 residues.

This chain uses TRBV5-4 with TRBJ1-1; possibly TRBD1 for D (6 bases). This CDR3 contains 13 residues. The V end lost 4 bases, the J end lost 8 bases, and 15 bases lay between the germline ends. Germline V CDR1 and CDR2: SGHNT, YYREEE (reference sequence). In nucleotides, the CDR3 is TGTGCCAGCAGCCAGGGGAAAACCATGGAAGCTTTCTTT. As protein: CASSQGKTMEAFF.